The 27 T cell receptor beta chains below were found in one sample sequenced in a study of T cells in Graves' hyperthyroidism and ophthalmopathy. Amplification of TCR beta CDR3 regions used RNA as the template. Initially, a first-round RT-PCR of the TCR CDR3 employed the HTBI primer set. Each CDR3 protein gets one entry after TCRdb re-called the multiplex PCR reads with MiXCR. The table lists a few hundred thousand distinct CDR3 sequences, over 10% of them singletons, with roughly 9.2% in the top ten. Sequencing input: blood. The receptors come from a woman in her late teens or twenties with Graves' hyperthyroidism.

V gene TRBV10-3 combines with J gene TRBJ1-5; 9 bases match TRBD1. CDR3 size: 13 residues. Unmatched junction bases numbered 2, after V lost 10 bases and J lost 1 base. The germline gives CDR1 ENHRY, CDR2 SYGVKD. CDR3: CATGQGSNQPQHF. The CDR3 DNA follows: TGTGCCACGGGACAGGGCAGCAATCAGCCCCAGCATTTT.

This clonotype was detected ten times or more. The chain combines TRBV20-1 with TRBJ2-2, with D perhaps matching TRBD1 (5 bases). Trimming shortened V by 6 bases and J by 1 base, and 12 bases separated the two germline ends. CDR1 is DFQATT and CDR2 is SNEGSKA in the germline V gene (reference sequence). The CDR3 length is 14 residues. The CDR3 here is CSAPTDGNTGELFF. The DNA of the CDR3 is TGCAGTGCCCCGACAGACGGGAACACCGGGGAGCTGTTTTTT.

This clonotype was seen only a few times. The chain joins TRBV4-3 to TRBJ2-7; 7 bases match TRBD1. Losses at the gene ends were 1 base for V and 3 bases for J; bases not matched to a gene: 9. Germline loops: CDR1 LGHNA, CDR2 YSLEER. The CDR3 contains 16 residues. DNA of the CDR3: TGCGCCAGCAGCCAAGGGAAGGGGACAGCCTTCTACGAGCAGTACTTC. The encoded protein is CASSQGKGTAFYEQYF.

The sample holds many counts of this clonotype. This rearrangement joins TRBV7-9 to TRBJ2-7; possibly TRBD2 for D (5 bases). Germline loops: CDR1 SEHNR, CDR2 FQNEAQ (reference sequence). This CDR3 spans 14 amino acids. The V gene lost 4 bases and the J gene lost 3 bases, with 13 bases spanning the gap. The CDR3 here is CASSSSARVYEQYF. In DNA, the CDR3 is TGTGCCAGCAGCTCAAGTGCGAGGGTCTACGAGCAGTACTTC.

This clonotype was observed at least ten times. V and J are TRBV2 and TRBJ1-5; 11 bases map to TRBD1. The CDR3 has 16 residues. V dropped 5 bases and J dropped 5; count of bases not matched to a gene: 8. Germline CDR1 reads SNHLY; CDR2 reads FYNNEI. The DNA for the CDR3 is TGTGCCAGCAGTAGTCGAGGGACAGGGGGACATCAGCCCCAGCATTTT. Translated: CASSSRGTGGHQPQHF.

This clonotype appeared many times. The chain combines TRBV2 with TRBJ1-5; weak D call: TRBD1 (6 bases). The germline V gene encodes CDR1 SNHLY and CDR2 FYNNEI. CDR3 length: 13 residues. Trimming pared 5 bases from V and 7 bases from J, leaving 12 bases between. The CDR3 DNA sequence: TGTGCCAGCAGTCGACAGGTCGAACAGCCCCAGCATTTT. Its translation: CASSRQVEQPQHF. The full variable domain, its missing parts supplied by reference TRBV2 and TRBJ1-5, is EPEVTQTPSHQVTQMGQEVILRCVPISNHLYFYWYRQILGQKVEFLVSFYNNEISEKSEIFDDQFSVERPDGSNFTLKIRSTKLEDSAMYFCASSRQVEQPQHFGDGTRLSIL.

This clonotype was observed a handful of times. The rearrangement joins TRBV18 to TRBJ2-2; 7 nucleotides align to TRBD1. The trim removed 1 base at V and 4 bases at J, leaving 12 bases unmatched. The CDR3 is 18 amino acids. Per the germline V gene, CDR1 is KGHSH and CDR2 is LQKENI. The CDR3 is CASSPLATGEGSTGELFF. CDR3 nucleotide sequence: TGTGCCAGCTCACCACTTGCTACAGGGGAAGGGAGCACCGGGGAGCTGTTTTTT.

The genes are TRBV4-2 and TRBJ1-2; D unclear. V lost 3 bases to trimming and J lost 3 bases, with 14 bases between them. The CDR3 totals 15 residues. Germline V gene sequence: CDR1 LGHNA, CDR2 YNFKEQ. CDR3 region: CASSQAISADYGYTF. CDR3 bases: TGTGCCAGCAGCCAGGCTATAAGCGCCGACTATGGCTACACCTTC.

The chain recombines TRBV12-3 or TRBV12-4 with TRBJ2-7; D may be TRBD2 (6 bases). This CDR3 is 15 amino acids long. Trimming stripped 3 bases from V and 6 bases from J, with 18 bases between. The CDR3 DNA follows: TGTGCCAGCAGTTTTGGGGGAATGGGGGGTGGCGAGCAGTACTTC. It is translated as CASSFGGMGGGEQYF.

This clonotype was seen repeatedly, ten times or more. The V gene is TRBV20-1, the J gene TRBJ1-1, with D possibly matching TRBD1 (5 bases). Germline loops: CDR1 DFQATT, CDR2 SNEGSKA (reference sequence). The CDR3 length is 13 residues. Trimming removed 6 bases from V and 6 bases from J, with 17 bases in between. The CDR3 spells CSARGVSRAEAFF. In nucleotides, the CDR3 is TGCAGTGCAAGGGGCGTCAGTCGGGCTGAAGCTTTCTTT.

This clonotype was recorded many times. The chain is built from TRBV20-1 and TRBJ2-3, with D hard to call. This CDR3 is 12 amino acids long. CDR1 is DFQATT, CDR2 SNEGSKA, per germline (reference sequence). Deletions cut 6 bases from V and 7 bases from J, with 14 bases between. CDR3 nucleotide sequence: TGCAGTGCGCCGACTGATCTTTATACGCAGTATTTT. It codes for CSAPTDLYTQYF.

The chain is built from TRBV28 and TRBJ1-1; no firm D call. V was clipped by 7 bases and J by 5 bases, with 14 bases between them. The CDR3 has 13 residues. From germline, CDR1 is MDHEN and CDR2 SYDVKM. The CDR3: CASIKSGETEAFF. The CDR3 bases are TGTGCCAGCATTAAATCAGGCGAAACTGAAGCTTTCTTT.

This clonotype was seen repeatedly, ten times or more. This sequence joins TRBV28 and TRBJ1-1, with D hard to call. The CDR3 loop spans 15 amino acids. Germline CDR1 is MDHEN and CDR2 is SYDVKM. V lost 5 bases and J 2 bases, leaving 15 bases between the germline ends. CDR3: CASSPSGSANTEAFF. CDR3 bases: TGTGCCAGCAGTCCCTCGGGGTCGGCTAACACTGAAGCTTTCTTT.

This clonotype has a count of ten or more. This CDR3 reads CASSPHYQDEQFF. For the CDR3, the DNA is TGTGCCAGCAGTCCCCACTATCAGGATGAGCAGTTCTTC. The rearrangement links TRBV27 to TRBJ2-1; D unclear. V shed 5 bases and J shed 8 bases, with 13 bases lying between them. The CDR3 loop spans 13 amino acids. The V gene's germline CDR1 is MNHEY and CDR2 SMNVEV (reference sequence).

In this sample, this clonotype turned up many times. This sequence joins TRBV6-2 or TRBV6-3 and TRBJ1-1; 9 bases are shared with TRBD1. Looked up from germline, CDR1 is MNHEY and CDR2 is SVGEGT. The CDR3 spans 15 residues. V lost 5 bases and J lost 5; bases outside the gene matches: 9. The CDR3 region has the DNA TGTGCCAGCAGTCTCCCTGACAGGGGGAGTACTGAAGCTTTCTTT. Amino acid sequence: CASSLPDRGSTEAFF.

This clonotype was observed many times. The chain employs TRBV27 and TRBJ1-6, with D perhaps matching TRBD1 (5 bases). V lost 5 bases and J 10 bases, leaving 18 bases between the germline ends. CDR1 is MNHEY, CDR2 SMNVEV, per germline (reference sequence). This CDR3 has 15 amino acids. This CDR3 reads CASSLSGGVRSPLHF. Written as DNA, the CDR3 is TGTGCCAGCAGTCTAAGCGGGGGGGTTCGCTCACCCCTCCACTTT.

At least ten counts were recorded for this clonotype. The gene calls are TRBV11-1 and TRBJ2-3; D gene ambiguous. The V end lost 2 bases, the J end lost 4 bases, and 4 bases lay between the germline ends. CDR1 and CDR2 (germline): SGHAT, FQDESV (reference sequence). This CDR3 is 12 amino acids long. In DNA form, the CDR3 reads TGTGCCAGCAGCTTATCTTCAGATACGCAGTATTTT. Amino acid sequence: CASSLSSDTQYF. The full variable domain, rest sourced from reference TRBV11-1 and TRBJ2-3, is EAEVAQSPRYKITEKSQAVAFWCDPISGHATLYWYRQILGQGPELLVQFQDESVVDDSQLPKDRFSAERLKGVDSTLKIQPAELGDSAMYLCASSLSSDTQYFGPGTRLTVL.

This clonotype was observed at least ten times. The J gene is TRBJ2-7, the V gene TRBV12-3 or TRBV12-4; TRBD2 aligns across 14 bases. The V gene end was trimmed by 6 bases and the J gene end by 9 bases; junction bases not matched to a gene: 7. The CDR3 loop spans 14 amino acids. Here the CDR3 reads CASSPGLAGDWQYF. The CDR3 DNA follows: TGTGCCAGCAGCCCGGGACTAGCGGGAGACTGGCAGTACTTC.

This clonotype has a count of ten or more. This chain joins TRBV2 and TRBJ2-1; D is unresolved. V was clipped by 2 bases and J by 10 bases, with 6 bases between them. The CDR3 totals 11 residues. Germline V CDR1 and CDR2: SNHLY, FYNNEI. CDR3: CASSETWEQFF. In DNA form, the CDR3 reads TGTGCCAGCAGTGAAACCTGGGAGCAGTTCTTC.

The chain is built from TRBV6-2 or TRBV6-3 and TRBJ1-4, with D possibly being TRBD1 (5 bases). Germline-derived CDR1 and CDR2 are MNHEY and SVGEGT. The CDR3 is made up of 12 amino acids. Deletions cut 0 bases from V and 15 bases from J, with 11 bases between. The CDR3 nucleotides are TGTGCCAGCAGTTACTCGGGGCCCCCGGTGTTTTTT. Protein: CASSYSGPPVFF.

In this sample, this clonotype turned up many times. This rearrangement joins TRBV2 to TRBJ2-2, with D possibly being TRBD2 (5 bases). Trimming took off 8 bases at V and 7 bases at J, with 8 bases between the two ends. Germline V gives CDR1 SNHLY, CDR2 FYNNEI. The CDR3 is 11 amino acids. The CDR3 loop reads CASGSIGELFF. CDR3 DNA sequence: TGTGCCAGCGGGAGCATCGGGGAGCTGTTTTTT.

This clonotype was observed many times. CDR3 coding DNA: TGCAGTGCTAGAGACAGTGGCATGCAGCAGTACTTC. Translating gives CSARDSGMQQYF. The rearrangement uses TRBV20-1 and TRBJ2-7; no clear D. Trimming left V 0 bases short and J 8 bases short, with 11 bases between. The V gene's germline CDR1 is DFQATT and CDR2 SNEGSKA (reference sequence). CDR3 length equals 12 residues.

The chain couples TRBV30 to TRBJ1-3, with TRBD1 identical over 9 bases. Germline trimming cut 0 bases from V and 4 bases from J; bases unmatched to any gene: 7. This CDR3 contains 16 residues. Germline V CDR1 and CDR2: GTSNPN, SVGIG (reference sequence). CDR3 region: CAWSVEQGATGNTIYF. The CDR3 nucleotides are TGTGCCTGGAGTGTTGAACAGGGGGCGACCGGAAACACCATATATTTT.

This clonotype appeared many times. This rearrangement joins TRBV28 to TRBJ1-1; D unclear. CDR3 length: 13 residues. Germline values: CDR1 MDHEN, CDR2 SYDVKM. V was pared by 6 bases and J by 3 bases, with 11 bases between. The CDR3 sequence is CASRDQEDTEAFF. In nucleotides, the CDR3 is TGTGCCAGCAGGGACCAGGAGGACACTGAAGCTTTCTTT.

V and J are TRBV6-1 and TRBJ2-1, with TRBD2 matching 10 bases. CDR1 and CDR2 (germline): MNHNS, SASEGT. This CDR3 is 15 amino acids long. V shed 3 bases, J shed 9 bases, and the junction held 8 bases outside the gene matches. CDR3 sequence: CASSDSLAGVSEQFF. The DNA of the CDR3 is TGTGCCAGCAGTGACTCCCTAGCGGGGGTATCTGAGCAGTTCTTC.

This clonotype was seen more than once but under ten times. The chain uses TRBV5-1 and TRBJ2-3; D is perhaps TRBD2 (6 bases). CDR3 size: 15 residues. V lost 4 bases, J lost 1 base, and 13 bases lay in between. The germline V gene encodes CDR1 SGHRS and CDR2 YFSETQ. CDR3 DNA: TGCGCCAGCAGCCCCGGAGGGGTGGGCACAGATACGCAGTATTTT. It is translated as CASSPGGVGTDTQYF.

The J gene is TRBJ1-1, the V gene TRBV20-1; 9 nucleotides align to TRBD1. Trimming cost V 1 base and J 5 bases; bases outside gene matches: 8. The length of the CDR3 is 15 residues. Germline V CDR1 and CDR2: DFQATT, SNEGSKA (reference sequence). DNA of the CDR3: TGCAGTGCTAGAGGACAGGGACAGGGACAAACTGAAGCTTTCTTT. This gives the protein CSARGQGQGQTEAFF.